Included here is one TCR beta chain sequence, with context. This record belongs to a study of cytomegalovirus exposure and HLA in healthy donors. PCR was performed using 60 Vbeta and 13 Jbeta primers. Sequenced by immunoSEQ multiplex PCR; TCRdb stores in-frame clones only, minus some. The ten top clones account for 3.4%, within a sample of 30,000 to 35,000 clones. The CDR3 has 16 amino acids. Germline V gene data show CDR1 as MNHNS and CDR2 as SASEGT. V lost 4 bases and J lost 5; bases outside the gene matches: 7. Healthy individuals who donated bone marrow served as the donors. The rearrangement joins TRBV6-1 to TRBJ2-1; the match to TRBD2 covers 11 bases. The receptor was isolated from a woman aged 35 to 49 in good health and CMV-seropositive. Sequenced input: PBMCs. CDR3 DNA: TGTGCCAGCAGTGGTTGGACTAGCGGGCTCGACAATGAGCAGTTCTTC. Amino acid sequence: CASSGWTSGLDNEQFF.